The T cell receptor (beta chain) described here comes from a study of post-analysis software for immune sequencing data. About this clonotype: The antigen is undetermined.

Unique molecular identifiers tagged the TCR beta cDNA libraries. From the PCR reads, TCRdb called clonotypes with MiXCR, one entry per CDR3 protein. Among 250,000 to 300,000 distinct CDR3 sequences listed, 30% to 45% were seen once. There are 14 residues in the CDR3. The trim removed 6 bases at V and 4 bases at J, leaving 9 bases unmatched. From germline, CDR1 is DFQATT and CDR2 SNEGSKA (reference sequence). Whole-study findings and limits: Patients carried roughly 5 TRBV segments more frequently than controls did, and TRBV5-6, TRBV5-1 and TRBV20-1 were among them.

V usage is TRBV20-1 and J usage is TRBJ2-3; 8 bases are a match to TRBD2. Sequenced input: blood. This TCR was sampled from a girl aged 10-17 years with multiple sclerosis. The DNA for the CDR3 is TGCAGTGCAGCGCGGGGGGCCCGCCCAGATACGCAGTATTTT. Its protein product is CSAARGARPDTQYF.